Below are 27 T cell receptor beta chains sequenced from a single sample in a study of breast tumors, draining lymph nodes, adjacent tissues (dated by TCRdb to 2016 to 2017). The library was produced with multiplex PCR. Sequencer: Illumina HiSeq 2000. The public reads were reanalyzed by TCRdb: fastp trimming at Q25, MiXCR alignment, in-frame beta chains only. Rows matching on CDR3 protein sequence are summarized as one entry with the most common DNA and genes. The table for this sample lists around 100,000 distinct CDR3 sequences; 21% of them were counted only once. The ten largest clones capture 1% to 1.5% of the sample. Lymph node samples were obtained from the axillary draining lymph nodes of breast cancer patients. The sequenced material came from axillary lymph node tissue. The origin of the receptors is a female donor with breast cancer. Some clones in this sample may be carry-over from other donors' samples.

The genes are TRBV27 and TRBJ1-2; D gene ambiguous. Trimming left V 3 bases short and J 1 base short, with 12 bases between. CDR1 and CDR2 (germline): MNHEY, SMNVEV (reference sequence). CDR3 size: 15 residues. CDR3 sequence (DNA): TGTGCCAGCAGTTTTTCCTTTGGCAATAACTATGGCTACACCTTC. Protein product: CASSFSFGNNYGYTF.

The rearrangement uses TRBV27 and TRBJ1-5; perhaps TRBD1 as D (6 bases). V was clipped by 4 bases and J by 7 bases, with 17 bases between them. The CDR3 length is 15 residues. The germline V gene has CDR1 MNHEY and CDR2 SMNVEV (reference sequence). CDR3 residues: CASSSYGQSGQPQHF. CDR3 DNA: TGTGCCAGCAGTTCGTATGGACAGAGCGGGCAGCCCCAGCATTTT.

The chain carries TRBV27 and TRBJ1-2, with 8 bases fitting TRBD1. The CDR3 totals 16 residues. Unmatched junction bases numbered 12, after V lost 5 bases and J lost 4 bases. Germline V gives CDR1 MNHEY, CDR2 SMNVEV (reference sequence). The CDR3 nucleotides are TGTGCCAGCAGTGAGTTCCGGGACAGGCCTACCTATGGCTACACCTTC. Translation gives CASSEFRDRPTYGYTF.

This clonotype was recorded many times. The chain is built from TRBV12-3 or TRBV12-4 and TRBJ2-7; D is perhaps TRBD1 (6 bases). This CDR3 comprises 15 residues. Trimming shortened V by 5 bases and J by 3 bases, and 17 bases separated the two germline ends. The DNA for the CDR3 is TGTGCCAGCAGTCCCCCCGACAGGTTCAACTACGAGCAGTACTTC. It encodes CASSPPDRFNYEQYF.

This clonotype was seen at least ten times. V is TRBV24-1 and J is TRBJ2-3; D may be TRBD1 (5 bases). Germline CDR1 KGHDR, CDR2 SFDVKD. V gave up 9 bases and J gave up 2 bases, with 11 bases separating them. This CDR3 is 13 amino acids long. CDR3 sequence: CATAATATDTQYF. In nucleotides, the CDR3 is TGTGCCACCGCGGCGACAGCCACAGATACGCAGTATTTT.

This clonotype was detected ten times or more. This chain joins TRBV7-2 and TRBJ1-6; weak D call: TRBD1 (5 bases). The V end was cut by 1 base, the J end by 5 bases, with 9 bases between. The germline CDR1 and CDR2 sequences are SGHTA and FQGNSA. The CDR3 spans 15 residues. CDR3 sequence reads: CASSLGGSHNSPLHF. The DNA for the CDR3 is TGTGCCAGCAGCTTAGGGGGCAGCCATAATTCACCCCTCCACTTT.

This clonotype showed up many times. This sequence joins TRBV6-5 and TRBJ2-3; D is unresolved. The germline gives CDR1 MNHEY, CDR2 SVGAGI. This CDR3 region has 13 residues. Trimming left V 6 bases short and J 5 bases short, with 12 bases between. CDR3 in DNA: TGTGCCAGCAGGTCCTCTTCACAAGATACGCAGTATTTT. This gives the protein CASRSSSQDTQYF.

This clonotype was counted many times. The chain uses TRBV19 and TRBJ2-6; D remains ambiguous. Trimming took off 3 bases at V and 0 bases at J, with 6 bases between the two ends. Germline lookup yields CDR1 LNHDA and CDR2 SQIVND (reference sequence). This CDR3 region has 15 residues. CDR3 DNA: TGTGCCAGTAGTATTTTTGTCTCTGGGGCCAACGTCCTGACTTTC. It translates to CASSIFVSGANVLTF.

This clonotype has ten or more counts. The chain carries TRBV7-2 and TRBJ2-7, with 10 bases lining up with TRBD2. Trimming took 5 bases from V and 1 from J; bases not matched to a gene: 5. Germline CDR1 and CDR2: SGHTA and FQGNSA. The CDR3 loop spans 15 amino acids. The CDR3 nucleotides read TGTGCCAGCAGCCCGAGAGCGGGGGGGTCCTACGAGCAGTACTTC. It yields the protein CASSPRAGGSYEQYF.

This clonotype was recorded at least ten times. The V and J genes are TRBV7-6 and TRBJ2-7; 9 bases map to TRBD2. CDR1 SGHVS and CDR2 FNYEAQ come from the germline V gene. This CDR3 spans 15 amino acids. J gave up 5 bases and V 5 bases, and 10 bases lay outside the gene matches. CDR3 nucleotides: TGTGCCAGCAGCCCCCTTAGCGGGAGCCGAAACGAGCAGTACTTC. Amino acids: CASSPLSGSRNEQYF.

This clonotype showed up many times. The chain uses TRBV12-3 or TRBV12-4 and TRBJ2-1; 9 bases are shared with TRBD1. The CDR3 sequence is 13 residues long. Losses at the gene ends were 4 bases for V and 12 bases for J; bases not matched to a gene: 7. As DNA, the CDR3 is TGTGCCAGCAGTTCGTTACCGGGACAGGGGCAGTTCTTC. Translation: CASSSLPGQGQFF.

Concerning this clonotype itself: The final CDR3 position lacks the conserved phenylalanine or tryptophan, pointing to a likely read error. The DNA is omitted, as the CDR3 cannot be located on it reliably, and the CDR3 follows TCRdb's listing. The rearrangement joins TRBV19 to TRBJ1-4; whether TRBD1, the table's D call, matches the DNA was not checked. Ends included, the CDR3 has 9 residues. The germline V gene encodes CDR1 LNHDA and CDR2 SQIVND (reference sequence). The CDR3 loop reads CASSPRGTV.

This clonotype was counted many times. The rearrangement joins TRBV20-1 to TRBJ2-5; 9 bases match TRBD2. The CDR3 length is 16 residues. With V trimmed by 1 base and J by 0 bases, 6 bases remained unmatched. Germline loops: CDR1 DFQATT, CDR2 SNEGSKA (reference sequence). This chain's CDR3 is CSARVPSGDYQETQYF. The CDR3 region has the DNA TGCAGTGCTAGAGTGCCTAGCGGGGACTACCAAGAGACCCAGTACTTC.

Comments on this clonotype: Given the absence of the conserved phenylalanine or tryptophan at the CDR3 end, a read error is likely. This chain uses TRBV6-6 with TRBJ2-2, with 8 bases identical to TRBD1. From germline, CDR1 is MNHNY and CDR2 SVGAGI (reference sequence). V lost 9 bases to trimming and J lost 6 bases; unmatched junction nucleotides: 6. The CDR3 length is 13 residues. The CDR3: CASGQGWAGELFV. The CDR3 DNA is TGTGCCAGTGGACAGGGTTGGGCCGGGGAGCTGTTTGTT.

This clonotype was seen ten or more times. The V call is TRBV2, the J call TRBJ1-5, with TRBD1 identical over 7 bases. CDR1 SNHLY and CDR2 FYNNEI come from the germline V gene. The CDR3 sequence is 15 residues long. J gave up 0 bases and V 6 bases, and 5 bases lay outside the gene matches. The CDR3 DNA is TGTGCCAGCAGCTTGGGACAGTATAGCAATCAGCCCCAGCATTTT. Protein product: CASSLGQYSNQPQHF.

This clonotype was observed many times. V usage is TRBV6-5 and J usage is TRBJ2-3; a possible D gene is TRBD2 (5 bases). The CDR3 has 14 amino acids. Germline V lookup: CDR1 MNHEY, CDR2 SVGAGI. The V and J ends lost 5 bases and 4 bases respectively, with 13 bases between them. In DNA form, the CDR3 reads TGTGCCAGCAGTCGGGATGTTGTGGCAGATACGCAGTATTTT. Its protein is CASSRDVVADTQYF.

This clonotype occurred many times. The chain carries TRBV7-2 and TRBJ1-3; 7 nucleotides align to TRBD1. There are 14 residues in the CDR3. The germline gives CDR1 SGHTA, CDR2 FQGNSA. V shed 4 bases and J 2 bases; nucleotides not matched to a gene: 2. The CDR3 reads CASSSGQTGNTIYF. CDR3 in DNA: TGTGCCAGCAGCTCGGGACAGACTGGAAACACCATATATTTT.

At least ten counts were recorded for this clonotype. The genes are TRBV19 and TRBJ1-3; D not resolved. CDR1 LNHDA and CDR2 SQIVND come from the germline V gene (reference sequence). The CDR3 has 15 amino acids. V gave up 6 bases and J gave up 0 bases, with 12 bases separating them. The CDR3 spells CASRKSTGSGNTIYF. The CDR3 nucleotides are TGTGCCAGTAGAAAGTCGACGGGCTCTGGAAACACCATATATTTT.

Turning to this clonotype: Because it lacks the conserved phenylalanine or tryptophan at the end, this CDR3 is likely a read error. The chain couples TRBV9 to TRBJ2-3; 8 bases fit TRBD2. In germline, CDR1 is SGDLS, CDR2 YYNGEE. V lost 3 bases to trimming and J lost 5 bases; unmatched junction nucleotides: 8. The CDR3 runs to 15 residues. This chain's CDR3 is CASSATPGGGDTQYS. In DNA form, the CDR3 reads TGTGCCAGCAGCGCCACACCGGGGGGGGGAGATACGCAGTATTCT.

This clonotype was picked up many times. This chain links TRBV7-2 with TRBJ1-5, with D unclear. The CDR3 totals 15 residues. The V end lost 1 base, the J end lost 0 bases, and 7 bases lay between the germline ends. Germline values: CDR1 SGHTA, CDR2 FQGNSA. In DNA form, the CDR3 reads TGTGCCAGCAGCTTAGTTTTGGGTAGCAATCAGCCCCAGCATTTT. It yields the protein CASSLVLGSNQPQHF.

This clonotype was recorded many times. The CDR3 coding sequence is TGTGCCACCAGCAGAGGGGGAGTTGCTGAAAAACTGTTTTTT. This gives the protein CATSRGGVAEKLFF. The chain recombines TRBV15 with TRBJ1-4; no reliable D call. The CDR3 spans 14 residues. The V and J ends lost 1 base and 7 bases respectively, with 10 bases between them. CDR1 is LNHNV and CDR2 is YYDKDF in the germline V gene (reference sequence).

In its sample, this clonotype was seen a few times. The chain has TRBV20-1 and TRBJ1-1, with D possibly being TRBD1 (6 bases). The V gene lost 6 bases and the J gene lost 9 bases, with 17 bases spanning the gap. CDR1 and CDR2 from the germline V gene are DFQATT and SNEGSKA (reference sequence). The CDR3 length is 12 residues. The CDR3, as DNA: TGCAGTGCGGTGACAGGCACCCAGAAAGCTTTCTTT. It codes for CSAVTGTQKAFF.

This clonotype was counted at least ten times. This rearrangement joins TRBV19 to TRBJ2-1, with a possible D match to TRBD1 (5 bases). The CDR3 loop spans 11 amino acids. Germline values: CDR1 LNHDA, CDR2 SQIVND (reference sequence). The CDR3: CVAGTYNEQFF. CDR3 DNA sequence: TGTGTCGCAGGGACCTACAATGAGCAGTTCTTC.

There are many counts of this clonotype. This chain connects TRBV12-5 to TRBJ2-3; 8 nucleotides match TRBD1. Germline assignment: CDR1 LGHNT and CDR2 FRNRAP. V dropped 1 base and J dropped 4; count of bases not matched to a gene: 1. The CDR3 loop spans 14 amino acids. CDR3 residues: CASGLGTGSDTQYF. DNA of the CDR3: TGTGCTAGTGGTTTGGGGACAGGGTCAGATACGCAGTATTTT.

This clonotype showed up many times. The genes are TRBV3-1 and TRBJ1-2, with a tentative D call TRBD1 (5 bases). There are 12 residues in the CDR3. V was clipped by 8 bases and J by 8 bases, with 15 bases between them. CDR1 is LGHDT and CDR2 is YNNKEL in the germline V gene (reference sequence). The CDR3 sequence: CASGTRERGYTF. CDR3 bases: TGTGCCAGCGGGACCCGAGAGAGAGGCTACACCTTC.

In this sample, this clonotype turned up many times. V usage is TRBV27 and J usage is TRBJ2-7; 8 nucleotides match TRBD2. The trim removed 0 bases at V and 4 bases at J, leaving 5 bases unmatched. Per the germline V gene, CDR1 is MNHEY and CDR2 is SMNVEV (reference sequence). The CDR3 runs to 15 residues. The CDR3 protein is CASSLSTGGGYEQYF. The CDR3 DNA follows: TGTGCCAGCAGTTTATCAACGGGAGGGGGTTACGAGCAGTACTTC.

In its sample, this clonotype was seen many times. The rearrangement uses TRBV5-1 and TRBJ2-3; TRBD2 matches 8 bases. Per the germline V gene, CDR1 is SGHRS and CDR2 is YFSETQ. Trimming removed 2 bases from V and 2 bases from J; junction bases left unmatched: 7. This CDR3 has 16 amino acids. Here the CDR3 DNA reads TGCGCCAGCAGCTTACGGGGGGGCGCATCCACAGATACGCAGTATTTT. This encodes CASSLRGGASTDTQYF. Using reference TRBV5-1 and TRBJ2-3 for the parts outside the CDR3, the full variable domain is KAGVTQTPRYLIKTRGQQVTLSCSPISGHRSVSWYQQTPGQGLQFLFEYFSETQRNKGNFPGRFSGRQFSNSRSEMNVSTLELGDSALYLCASSLRGGASTDTQYFGPGTRLTVL.